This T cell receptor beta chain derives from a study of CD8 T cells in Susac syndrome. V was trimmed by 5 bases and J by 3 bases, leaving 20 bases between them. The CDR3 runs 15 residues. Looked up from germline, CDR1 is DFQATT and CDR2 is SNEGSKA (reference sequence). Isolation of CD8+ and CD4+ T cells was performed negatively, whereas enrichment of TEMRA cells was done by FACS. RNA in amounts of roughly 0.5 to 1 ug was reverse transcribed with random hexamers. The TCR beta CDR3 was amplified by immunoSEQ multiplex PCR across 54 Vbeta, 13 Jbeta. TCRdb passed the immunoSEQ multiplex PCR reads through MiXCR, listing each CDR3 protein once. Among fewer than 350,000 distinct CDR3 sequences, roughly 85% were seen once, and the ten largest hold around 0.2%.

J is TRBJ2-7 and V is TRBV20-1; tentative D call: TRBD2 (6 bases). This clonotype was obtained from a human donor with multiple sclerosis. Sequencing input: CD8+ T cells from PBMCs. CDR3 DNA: TGCAGTGCTCGCGGCGGGGCGGCACTTAGCTACGAGCAGTACTTC. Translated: CSARGGAALSYEQYF.